One sample yielded the 24 T cell receptor beta chains listed below, sequenced in a study of regulatory T cells in long-lasting Graves disease. Time point specified: newly diagnosed GD, antithyroid drugs for less than 3 months. Making the TCR library involved RNA that had been extracted from PBMCs. With iRepertoire HTBI primers and Arm-PCR of CDR3 regions, TCR beta libraries were built. TCRdb processed the multiplex PCR reads anew with MiXCR; each CDR3 protein has one entry. Of about 240,000 distinct CDR3 sequences in the sample, roughly a fifth are singletons; the top ten hold about 15%. Specimen: peripheral blood mononuclear cells (PBMCs), collected at new diagnosis, from a patient treated with antithyroid drugs. These TCRs come from a female donor with Graves disease.

J is TRBJ1-2 and V is TRBV7-2; D is undetermined. Germline V gene data show CDR1 as SGHTA and CDR2 as FQGNSA. CDR3 length equals 13 residues. Trimming pared 4 bases from V and 4 bases from J, leaving 10 bases between. As DNA, the CDR3 is TGTGCCAGCAGCTCGAAGGGCGGCTATGGCTACACCTTC. This gives the protein CASSSKGGYGYTF.

The table lists this clonotype with many counts. This sequence joins TRBV24-1 and TRBJ2-5; tentative D call: TRBD1 (6 bases). The CDR3 loop spans 14 amino acids. The germline V and J ends were trimmed by 6 bases and 1 base, with 11 bases remaining between them. Germline lookup yields CDR1 KGHDR and CDR2 SFDVKD. The CDR3 DNA sequence: TGTGCCACCAGTCTAGGGGGAGTCCAAGAGACCCAGTACTTC. As protein: CATSLGGVQETQYF.

This clonotype was seen at least ten times. The CDR3 here is CASSITSGRSTGELFF. CDR3 nucleotide sequence: TGTGCCAGCAGTATAACTAGCGGGAGAAGCACCGGGGAGCTGTTTTTT. The chain is built from TRBV27 and TRBJ2-2; 11 nucleotides match TRBD2. Germline CDR1 reads MNHEY; CDR2 reads SMNVEV (reference sequence). V lost 5 bases, J lost 4 bases, and 6 bases stayed unmatched. CDR3 size: 16 residues.

This chain connects TRBV7-2 to TRBJ2-1, with 7 positions matching TRBD2. With 1 base clipped from V and 8 bases from J, the junction kept 5 bases outside the gene matches. Germline CDR1 reads SGHTA; CDR2 reads FQGNSA. This CDR3 contains 14 residues. The DNA of the CDR3 is TGTGCCAGCAGCTTAGGGGGAGGGGTACATGAGCAGTTCTTC. Translating it yields CASSLGGGVHEQFF.

Remarks on this clonotype: A much larger clone lies a single base off, so this may be a read error. The chain has TRBV5-5 and TRBJ1-5; unclear D gene. Trimming stripped 0 bases from V and 4 bases from J, with 8 bases between. Germline V gene data show CDR1 as SGHKS and CDR2 as YYEKEE (reference sequence). The CDR3 sequence is 14 residues long. Here the CDR3 DNA reads TGTGCCAGCAGCTTGGACTTGGTTAATCAGCCCCAGCATTTT. Amino acid sequence: CASSLDLVNQPQHF.

Concerning this clonotype itself: This likely stems from a read error, as it lies one base from a far larger clone. The V and J genes are TRBV7-3 and TRBJ2-7; 12 positions match TRBD2. The length of the CDR3 is 15 residues. V dropped 1 base and J dropped 7; count of bases not matched to a gene: 5. Looked up from germline, CDR1 is SGHTA and CDR2 is FQGTGA. The CDR3 protein is CASSLRLAGVDEQYF. The CDR3 coding sequence is TGTGCCAGCAGCTTAAGACTAGCGGGGGTCGATGAGCAGTACTTC.

The sample holds many counts of this clonotype. V and J are TRBV29-1 and TRBJ1-1; 7 nucleotides agree with TRBD1. CDR1 and CDR2 (germline): SQVTM, ANQGSEA. J lost 5 bases, V lost 6 bases, and 12 bases had no gene match. CDR3 size: 14 residues. The CDR3 protein is CSVAPKGARTEAFF. In nucleotides, the CDR3 is TGCAGCGTGGCCCCTAAGGGGGCGAGAACTGAAGCTTTCTTT. The whole variable domain, remainder taken from reference TRBV29-1 and TRBJ1-1, is SAVISQKPSRDICQRGTSLTIQCQVDSQVTMMFWYRQQPGQSLTLIATANQGSEATYESGFVIDKFPISRPNLTFSTLTVSNMSPEDSSIYLCSVAPKGARTEAFFGQGTRLTVV.

The J gene is TRBJ1-1, the V gene TRBV10-3; weak D call: TRBD1 (5 bases). The length of the CDR3 is 15 residues. The ends were cut back, 11 bases at V and 4 bases at J, with 23 bases in the middle. CDR1 and CDR2 (germline): ENHRY, SYGVKD. The CDR3 loop is CAARSGTHLGTEAFF. The CDR3 DNA follows: TGTGCCGCCCGCTCCGGGACCCACTTGGGCACTGAAGCTTTCTTT.

The V call is TRBV19, the J call TRBJ2-2, with D unresolved. This CDR3 has 14 residues. V lost 6 bases to trimming and J lost 3 bases, with 11 bases between them. Germline values: CDR1 LNHDA, CDR2 SQIVND (reference sequence). The CDR3, as DNA: TGTGCCAGTAGACCTCGACGGGACACCGGGGAGCTGTTTTTT. Protein sequence: CASRPRRDTGELFF.

This clonotype was detected many times. V gene TRBV20-1 combines with J gene TRBJ2-7; D not certain. This CDR3 has 14 amino acids. CDR1 is DFQATT, CDR2 SNEGSKA, per germline (reference sequence). V lost 0 bases to trimming and J lost 3 bases, with 12 bases between them. The CDR3 loop is CSARERNNIYEQYF. In nucleotides, the CDR3 is TGCAGTGCTAGAGAGAGGAACAATATCTACGAGCAGTACTTC.

In this sample, this clonotype turned up many times. The chain recombines TRBV2 with TRBJ2-2; TRBD2 aligns across 10 bases. The V segment lost 8 bases and the J segment 4 bases; nucleotides outside the gene matches: 4. The CDR3 is 14 amino acids. CDR1 SNHLY and CDR2 FYNNEI come from the germline V gene. The CDR3 loop is CASSASGGTGELFF. CDR3 DNA: TGTGCCAGCTCGGCTAGCGGGGGCACCGGGGAGCTGTTTTTT. Full variable domain (missing parts from reference TRBV2 and TRBJ2-2): EPEVTQTPSHQVTQMGQEVILRCVPISNHLYFYWYRQILGQKVEFLVSFYNNEISEKSEIFDDQFSVERPDGSNFTLKIRSTKLEDSAMYFCASSASGGTGELFFGEGSRLTVL.

Ten or more counts support this clonotype. This rearrangement joins TRBV6-2 or TRBV6-3 to TRBJ1-5; no firm D call. V shed 2 bases and J shed 5 bases, with 16 bases lying between them. Per the germline V gene, CDR1 is MNHEY and CDR2 is SVGEGT. The CDR3 sequence is 16 residues long. CDR3 DNA: TGTGCCAGCAGTTACACCGGACCCGCTCGCGATCAGCCCCAGCATTTT. Translation: CASSYTGPARDQPQHF.

This clonotype has a count of ten or more. The V call is TRBV5-1, the J call TRBJ2-7; D gene uncertain. Germline V gene data show CDR1 as SGHRS and CDR2 as YFSETQ. The CDR3 totals 12 residues. V lost 4 bases and J 4 bases, leaving 9 bases between the germline ends. The CDR3 region is CASSATEYEQYF. CDR3 nucleotides: TGCGCCAGCAGCGCTACAGAATACGAGCAGTACTTC.

At least ten counts were recorded for this clonotype. The chain carries TRBV20-1 and TRBJ2-7; possibly TRBD2 for D (6 bases). V dropped 3 bases and J dropped 2 bases, with 8 bases sitting between them. Germline V CDR1 and CDR2: DFQATT, SNEGSKA (reference sequence). The CDR3 totals 12 residues. The CDR3 coding sequence is TGCAGTGCTAGCGGGGGAACCTACGAGCAGTACTTC. Translation gives CSASGGTYEQYF.

This clonotype was seen many times. The V gene is TRBV2, the J gene TRBJ1-4, with D perhaps TRBD1 (6 bases). V was pared by 4 bases and J by 0 bases, with 9 bases between. Per the germline V gene, CDR1 is SNHLY and CDR2 is FYNNEI. The CDR3 is made up of 15 amino acids. The CDR3 loop is CASSADSATNEKLFF. The CDR3, as DNA: TGTGCCAGCAGTGCGGACAGTGCAACTAATGAAAAACTGTTTTTT.

This clonotype came up a few times. V is TRBV29-1 and J is TRBJ1-1, with 9 bases identical to TRBD1. CDR1 is SQVTM, CDR2 ANQGSEA, per germline. There are 13 residues in the CDR3. With 5 bases clipped from V and 4 bases from J, the junction kept 5 bases outside the gene matches. The CDR3 coding sequence is TGCAGCGTTCCGGGACAGGGATTCACTGAAGCTTTCTTT. Residues: CSVPGQGFTEAFF.

This clonotype came up a few times. A much larger clone is a single base away; this may be a read error. The rearrangement uses TRBV12-3 or TRBV12-4 and TRBJ1-2; D ambiguous. V was clipped by 2 bases and J by 7 bases, with 8 bases between them. The CDR3 covers 12 residues. The CDR3: CASSLRSRGYTF. The CDR3 bases are TGTGCCAGCAGTTTACGGAGCCGTGGCTACACCTTC.

The table lists this clonotype with many counts. This rearrangement joins TRBV7-3 to TRBJ2-1, with 7 bases matching TRBD2. In germline, CDR1 is SGHTA, CDR2 FQGTGA. The CDR3 is 15 amino acids. V lost 4 bases, J lost 4 bases, and 7 bases stayed unmatched. The DNA for the CDR3 is TGTGCCAGCAGCTCGGCAGGGAGGGAATACAATGAGCAGTTCTTC. Encoded protein: CASSSAGREYNEQFF.

In this sample, this clonotype turned up many times. CDR3 residues: CASSLIGGSLGKLFF. CDR3 bases: TGTGCCAGCAGCTTAATCGGGGGTTCTCTAGGAAAACTGTTTTTT. The chain couples TRBV7-2 to TRBJ1-4, with D tentatively TRBD1 (5 bases). The CDR3 contains 15 residues. Germline CDR1 reads SGHTA; CDR2 reads FQGNSA. The V end was cut by 2 bases, the J end by 10 bases, with 17 bases between.

This clonotype was counted ten times or more. This chain links TRBV6-2 or TRBV6-3 with TRBJ2-3; tentatively, D is TRBD1 (6 bases). There are 13 residues in the CDR3. CDR1 MNHEY and CDR2 SVGEGT come from the germline V gene. Trimming took off 7 bases at V and 8 bases at J, with 16 bases between the two ends. CDR3 bases: TGTGCCAGCAAACTCCCCCAGGGGAGTACGCAGTATTTT. Translating gives CASKLPQGSTQYF.

This clonotype was detected many times. The chain joins TRBV5-1 to TRBJ2-1, with TRBD2 as a possible D gene (5 bases). CDR3 length: 14 amino acids. CDR1 and CDR2 from the germline V gene are SGHRS and YFSETQ. Deletions cut 6 bases from V and 2 bases from J, with 12 bases between. The CDR3 region has the DNA TGCGCCAGCATCGGGGAGCCCCCCTACAATGAGCAGTTCTTC. It encodes CASIGEPPYNEQFF. The variable domain in full, with the rest retrieved from reference TRBV5-1 and TRBJ2-1, is KAGVTQTPRYLIKTRGQQVTLSCSPISGHRSVSWYQQTPGQGLQFLFEYFSETQRNKGNFPGRFSGRQFSNSRSEMNVSTLELGDSALYLCASIGEPPYNEQFFGPGTRLTVL.

A word on this clonotype: A much larger clone sits a single nucleotide away, making a read error possible. This rearrangement joins TRBV6-9 to TRBJ1-2; D is uncertain. Germline V CDR1 and CDR2: MNHGY, SVAAGI. The CDR3 is 13 residues long. This CDR3 is CVSSYSGSSGYTF. The CDR3 nucleotides read TGTGTCAGCAGTTACTCCGGGTCGAGTGGCTACACCTTC.

The table lists this clonotype with many counts. This chain links TRBV18 with TRBJ1-2; D is undetermined. CDR3 length: 12 amino acids. Trimming left V 4 bases short and J 8 bases short, with 11 bases between. Germline loops: CDR1 KGHSH, CDR2 LQKENI. The CDR3 sequence: CASSLNPGGYTF. DNA for the CDR3: TGTGCCAGCTCACTTAACCCCGGCGGCTACACCTTC. The full variable domain, with the rest looked up from reference TRBV18 and TRBJ1-2, is NAGVMQNPRHLVRRRGQEARLRCSPMKGHSHVYWYRQLPEEGLKFMVYLQKENIIDESGMPKERFSAEFPKEGPSILRIQQVVRGDSAAYFCASSLNPGGYTFGSGTRLTVV.

The sample holds many counts of this clonotype. The chain joins TRBV6-1 to TRBJ1-5; D is unresolved. V lost 5 bases, J lost 5 bases, and 19 bases lay in between. The length of the CDR3 is 16 residues. In germline, CDR1 is MNHNS, CDR2 SASEGT. In DNA form, the CDR3 reads TGTGCCAGCAGTAGGAAGAGCGAGAGGCGGGATCAGCCCCAGCATTTT. This codes for CASSRKSERRDQPQHF.